This TCR beta chain originates from a study of neoadjuvant anti-PD-1 for oral cavity cancer. Study details: Patients without progression received a fourth nivolumab dose around day 43, then surgical resection on days 50-56.

Germline CDR1 and CDR2: MNHEY and SMNVEV (reference sequence). V dropped 6 bases and J dropped 4; count of bases not matched to a gene: 15. The CDR3 extends over 18 amino acids. Sequencing used immunoSEQ multiplex PCR; TCRdb keeps in-frame clones, though not all of them. The sample includes 72,000 or so clones, 86% of them seen just once. General study findings and limits: TCR analyses covered only a few patients per response group.

Time point indicated: after neoadjuvant nivolumab, at surgical resection. This clone was detected a few times. Its specificity is unknown. The rearrangement uses TRBV27 and TRBJ2-2, with 9 positions matching TRBD1. The TCR originated in a person between 40 and 85 years old with oral cavity squamous cell carcinoma. Material: PBMCs, obtained after nivolumab (anti-PD-1) treatment. The CDR3 here is CASSRDRATFEPTGELFF. The CDR3 DNA is TGTGCCAGCAGCCGGGACAGGGCTACCTTCGAGCCCACCGGGGAGCTGTTTTTT.